The rows below give T cell receptor beta chains drawn from one sample of a study of blood T cell repertoires in COVID-19. Profiled with immunoSEQ multiplex PCR; TCRdb holds only in-frame clones, not every one. The table lists about 140,000 clones, roughly nine tenths of them singletons. Sequenced: peripheral blood. The origin of the receptors is a human donor in a cohort sampled during active COVID-19. The CDR3 runs from the conserved cysteine through the conserved F or W.

>13|TRBV5-6|TRBJ2-3
CASSLVQPPTQYF
>13|TRBV30|TRBJ1-1
CAWTVRGNTEAFF
>15|TRBV7-2|TRBJ2-2
CASSLERRAAGELFF
>12|TRBV10-3|TRBJ2-7
CAISPLADEQYF
>14|TRBV2|TRBJ2-1
CASRLRTGYNEQFF
>15|TRBV27|TRBJ2-7
CASSSRLGANYEQYF
>13|TRBV10-3|TRBJ1-2
CATQKEGEYGYTF
>13|TRBV2|TRBJ1-2
CASSVSTGYGYTF
>13|TRBV2|TRBJ2-7
CASKEGQFYEQYF
>13|TRBV15|TRBJ2-7
CATSRGAGGEQYF
>14|TRBV18|TRBJ1-1
CASSPNTGGTEAFF
>17|TRBV5-6|TRBJ2-2
CASSLEGLAAVAGELFF
>14|TRBV7-9|TRBJ1-6
CASNMGGQGSPLHF
>12|TRBV27|TRBJ1-2
CASRDAGHGYTF
>16|TRBV7-2|TRBJ2-3
CASSLGGPFRTDTQYF
>15|TRBV5-5|TRBJ2-2
CASSASGAGTGELFF
>13|TRBV12-3/TRBV12-4|TRBJ1-2
CASSPLGDYGYTF
>15|TRBV6-5|TRBJ1-3
CASSHDRVPGNTIYF
>14|TRBV18|TRBJ2-4
CASSSDRVQNIQYF
>18|TRBV11-2|TRBJ1-4
CASSSGDTEGFGQEKLFF
>13|TRBV18|TRBJ1-5
CASSPQPNQPQHF
>14|TRBV3-1/TRBV3-2|TRBJ2-2
CASSRAWGGGELFF
>13|TRBV5-1|TRBJ2-3
CASSFGGYRGQYF
>13|TRBV5-1|TRBJ2-7
CASSLGLSDEQYF
>13|TRBV5-4|TRBJ1-1
CASSFTGGTEAFF
>15|TRBV5-1|TRBJ1-2
CASSSGQGGPDGYTF
>14|TRBV21-1|TRBJ2-7
CASSMGQGSYEQYF
>17|TRBV5-8|TRBJ2-2
CASSLVLADANTGELFF
>20|TRBV3-1/TRBV3-2|TRBJ1-2
CASSQALIRTVTTPDYGYTF
>17|TRBV9|TRBJ1-1
CASSPHGQGQGRTEAFF
>12|TRBV6-5|TRBJ1-1
CASRTGTPEAFF
>12|TRBV11-2|TRBJ1-1
CASSFVGVEAFF
>15|TRBV5-1|TRBJ2-5
CASSPGRGGQETQYF
>15|TRBV6-5|TRBJ2-7
CASSYNREGIGEQYF
>11|TRBV3-1/TRBV3-2|TRBJ2-7
CASNSGYEQYF
>15|TRBV7-8|TRBJ2-7
CASSLGLRFSYEQYF
>14|TRBV6-5|TRBJ2-1
CASSSGGASDEQFF
>15|TRBV10-1|TRBJ2-1
CASSETSGGYNEQFF
>13|TRBV29-1|TRBJ2-4
CSVARGTKNIQYF
>13|TRBV18|TRBJ2-1
CASSPSSGNEQFF
>14|TRBV30|TRBJ1-1
CAWSSGQLYTEAFF
>15|TRBV21-1|TRBJ2-6
CASRRTNSGANVLTF
>14|TRBV7-9|TRBJ1-6
CASSSPRGDSPLHF
>12|TRBV11-1|TRBJ2-7
CASSLLSYEQYF
>12|TRBV7-2|TRBJ2-4
CATGLAKNIQYF
>16|TRBV5-6|TRBJ1-5
CASSWGRGASNQPQHF
>15|TRBV5-8|TRBJ1-3
CASSFGTGVGNTIYF
>14|TRBV5-6|TRBJ2-3
CASSIGGDTDTQYF
>18|TRBV4-1|TRBJ2-7
CASSLEYSGVSSSYEQYF
>15|TRBV19|TRBJ2-7
CASSQATGAAYEQYF
>14|TRBV13|TRBJ1-3
CASSNHRAGNTIYF
>12|TRBV25-1|TRBJ2-7
CASSAGSYEQYF
>14|TRBV2|TRBJ2-3
CASSVSGLRDTQYF
>15|TRBV9|TRBJ2-5
CASSVSGQREETQYF